The T cell receptor (beta chain) described here comes from a study of control samples from healthy donors and cancer patients. Germline V gene data show CDR1 as SGDLS and CDR2 as YYNGEE. The trim removed 4 bases at V and 0 bases at J, leaving 5 bases unmatched. The CDR3 consists of 15 residues. Clones were read by immunoSEQ multiplex PCR, and TCRdb kept only the in-frame ones, dropping some. Of 75,000 to 100,000 clones listed, more than 85% are singletons. Specimen: blood. This rearrangement joins TRBV9 to TRBJ2-7; 9 bases match TRBD1. This TCR came from a woman aged 45 to 65 in good health. CDR3 sequence: CASSLTGGPSYEQYF. The DNA for the CDR3 is TGTGCCAGCAGCTTGACAGGGGGTCCCTCCTACGAGCAGTACTTC.